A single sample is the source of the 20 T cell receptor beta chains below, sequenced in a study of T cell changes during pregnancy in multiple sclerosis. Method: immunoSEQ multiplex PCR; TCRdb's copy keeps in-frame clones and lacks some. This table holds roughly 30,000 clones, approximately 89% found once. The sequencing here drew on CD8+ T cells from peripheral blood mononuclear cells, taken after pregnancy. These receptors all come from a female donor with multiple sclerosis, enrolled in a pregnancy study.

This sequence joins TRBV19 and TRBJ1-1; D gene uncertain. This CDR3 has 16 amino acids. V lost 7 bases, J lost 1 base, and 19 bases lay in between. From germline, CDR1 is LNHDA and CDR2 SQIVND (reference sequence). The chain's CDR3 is CASTSFGTDQNTEAFF. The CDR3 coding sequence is TGTGCCAGTACCTCGTTCGGTACAGACCAGAACACTGAAGCTTTCTTT.

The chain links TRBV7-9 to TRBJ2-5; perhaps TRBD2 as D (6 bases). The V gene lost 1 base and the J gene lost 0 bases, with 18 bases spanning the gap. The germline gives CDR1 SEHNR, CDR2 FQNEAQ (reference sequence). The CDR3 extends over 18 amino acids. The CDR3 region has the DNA TGTGCCAGCAGCTTAGTAAAGGGTCGGGGGAGGCACCAAGAGACCCAGTACTTC. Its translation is CASSLVKGRGRHQETQYF.

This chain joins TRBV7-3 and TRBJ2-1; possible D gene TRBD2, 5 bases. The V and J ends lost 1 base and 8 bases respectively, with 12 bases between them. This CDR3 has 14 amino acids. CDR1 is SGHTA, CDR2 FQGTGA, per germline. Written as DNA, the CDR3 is TGTGCCAGCAGCTTAATCCTCGATAGCGATGAGCAGTTCTTC. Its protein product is CASSLILDSDEQFF.

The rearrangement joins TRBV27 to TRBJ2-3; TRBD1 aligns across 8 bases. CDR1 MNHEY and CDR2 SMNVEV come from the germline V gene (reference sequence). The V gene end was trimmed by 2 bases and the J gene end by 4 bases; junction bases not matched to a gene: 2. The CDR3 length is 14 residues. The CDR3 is CASSLGQGADTQYF. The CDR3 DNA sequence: TGTGCCAGCAGTTTAGGACAGGGAGCAGATACGCAGTATTTT.

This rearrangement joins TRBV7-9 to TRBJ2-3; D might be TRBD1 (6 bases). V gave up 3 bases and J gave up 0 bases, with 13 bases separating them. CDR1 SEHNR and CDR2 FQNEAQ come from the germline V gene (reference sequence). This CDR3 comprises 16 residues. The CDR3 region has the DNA TGTGCCAGCAGCTTGCCCGGGACACATAGCACAGATACGCAGTATTTT. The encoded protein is CASSLPGTHSTDTQYF.

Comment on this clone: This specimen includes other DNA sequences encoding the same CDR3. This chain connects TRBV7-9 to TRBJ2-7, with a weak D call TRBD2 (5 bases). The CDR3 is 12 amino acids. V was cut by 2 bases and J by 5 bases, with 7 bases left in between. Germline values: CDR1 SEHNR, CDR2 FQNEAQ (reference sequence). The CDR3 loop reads CASSLSGNEQYF. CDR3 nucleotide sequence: TGTGCCAGCAGCTTATCGGGAAACGAGCAGTACTTC.

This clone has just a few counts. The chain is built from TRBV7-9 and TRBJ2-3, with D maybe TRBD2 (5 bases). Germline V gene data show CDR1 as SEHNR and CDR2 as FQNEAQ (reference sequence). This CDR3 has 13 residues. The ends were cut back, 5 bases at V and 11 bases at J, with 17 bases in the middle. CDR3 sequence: CASSEDFLGGQYF. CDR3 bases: TGTGCCAGCAGCGAGGACTTTTTGGGTGGGCAGTATTTT.

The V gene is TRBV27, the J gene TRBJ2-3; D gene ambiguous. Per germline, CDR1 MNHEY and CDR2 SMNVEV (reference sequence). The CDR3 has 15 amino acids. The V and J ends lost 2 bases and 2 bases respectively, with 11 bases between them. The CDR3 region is CASSLVESATDTQYF. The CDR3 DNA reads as TGTGCCAGCAGTTTAGTGGAGAGCGCCACAGATACGCAGTATTTT.

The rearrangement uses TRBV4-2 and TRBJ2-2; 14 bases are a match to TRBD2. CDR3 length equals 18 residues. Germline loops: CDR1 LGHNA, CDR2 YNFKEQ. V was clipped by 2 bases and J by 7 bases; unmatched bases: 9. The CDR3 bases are TGTGCCAGCAGCCAAAATCCGACTAGCGGGAGGGTTGGCGGGGAGCTGTTTTTT. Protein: CASSQNPTSGRVGGELFF.

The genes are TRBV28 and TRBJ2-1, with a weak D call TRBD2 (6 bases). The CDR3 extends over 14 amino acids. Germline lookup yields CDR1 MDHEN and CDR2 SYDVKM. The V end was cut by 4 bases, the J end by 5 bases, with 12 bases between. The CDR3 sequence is CASSYWRGNNEQFF. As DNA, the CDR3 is TGTGCCAGCAGTTATTGGCGGGGCAACAATGAGCAGTTCTTC.

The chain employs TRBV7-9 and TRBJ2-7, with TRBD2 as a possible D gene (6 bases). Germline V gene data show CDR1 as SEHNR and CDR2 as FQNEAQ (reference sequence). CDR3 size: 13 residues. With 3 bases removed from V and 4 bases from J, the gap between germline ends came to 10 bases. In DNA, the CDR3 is TGTGCCAGCAGCTTGTACGGACTATACGAGCAGTACTTC. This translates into CASSLYGLYEQYF.

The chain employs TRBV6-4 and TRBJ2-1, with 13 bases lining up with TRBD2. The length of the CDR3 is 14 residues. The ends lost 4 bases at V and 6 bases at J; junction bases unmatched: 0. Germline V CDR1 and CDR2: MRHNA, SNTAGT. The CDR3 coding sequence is TGTGCCAGCAGTGGACTAGCGGGAGGCAATGAGCAGTTCTTC. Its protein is CASSGLAGGNEQFF.

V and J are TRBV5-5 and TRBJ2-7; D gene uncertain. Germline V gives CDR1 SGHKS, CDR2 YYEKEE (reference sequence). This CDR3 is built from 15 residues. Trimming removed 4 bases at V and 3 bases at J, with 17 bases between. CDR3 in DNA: TGTGCCAGCAGCCAAGTAGTCGACTCCAACTACGAGCAGTACTTC. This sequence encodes CASSQVVDSNYEQYF. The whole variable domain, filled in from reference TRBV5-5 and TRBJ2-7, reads DAGVTQSPTHLIKTRGQQVTLRCSPISGHKSVSWYQQVLGQGPQFIFQYYEKEERGRGNFPDRFSARQFPNYSSELNVNALLLGDSALYLCASSQVVDSNYEQYFGPGTRLTVT.

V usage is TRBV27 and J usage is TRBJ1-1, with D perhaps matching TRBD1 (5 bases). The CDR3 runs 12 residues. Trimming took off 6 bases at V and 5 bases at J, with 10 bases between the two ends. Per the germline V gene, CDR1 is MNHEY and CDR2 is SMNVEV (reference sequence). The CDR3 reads CASSPKGTEAFF. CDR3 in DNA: TGTGCCAGCAGCCCCAAGGGGACTGAAGCTTTCTTT.

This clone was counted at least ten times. The DNA of the CDR3 is TGTGCCAGCAGTGAGACGACTAGCGGAGGGGGCACAGATACGCAGTATTTT. This translates into CASSETTSGGGTDTQYF. The chain carries TRBV6-4 and TRBJ2-3, with 9 bases matching TRBD2. Germline trimming cut 3 bases from V and 1 base from J; bases unmatched to any gene: 8. The CDR3 contains 17 residues. CDR1 and CDR2 from the germline V gene are MRHNA and SNTAGT.

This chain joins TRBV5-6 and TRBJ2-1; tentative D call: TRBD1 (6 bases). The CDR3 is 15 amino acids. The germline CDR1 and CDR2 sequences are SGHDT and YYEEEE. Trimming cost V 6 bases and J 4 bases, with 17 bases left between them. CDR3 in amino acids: CASTVGAGSYNEQFF. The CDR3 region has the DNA TGTGCCAGCACCGTGGGGGCAGGGTCTTACAATGAGCAGTTCTTC.

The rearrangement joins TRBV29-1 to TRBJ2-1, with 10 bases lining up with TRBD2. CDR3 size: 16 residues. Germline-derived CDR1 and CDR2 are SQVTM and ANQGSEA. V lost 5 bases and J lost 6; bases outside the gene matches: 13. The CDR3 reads CSVWVAASGSSNEQFF. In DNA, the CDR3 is TGCAGCGTTTGGGTCGCGGCTAGCGGGAGTTCCAATGAGCAGTTCTTC.

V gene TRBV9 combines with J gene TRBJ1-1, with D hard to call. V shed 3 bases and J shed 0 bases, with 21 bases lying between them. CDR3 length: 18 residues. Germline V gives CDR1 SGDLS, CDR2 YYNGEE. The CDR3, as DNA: TGTGCCAGCAGCGACAACCGGGAAACCCTCGGCATGAACACTGAAGCTTTCTTT. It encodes CASSDNRETLGMNTEAFF.

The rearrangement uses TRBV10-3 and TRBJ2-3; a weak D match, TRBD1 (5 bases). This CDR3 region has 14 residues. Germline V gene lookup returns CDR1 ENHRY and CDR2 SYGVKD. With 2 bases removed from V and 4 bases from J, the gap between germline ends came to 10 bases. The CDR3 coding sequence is TGTGCCATCAGTGAGGGTAGGGGCGCAGATACGCAGTATTTT. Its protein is CAISEGRGADTQYF.

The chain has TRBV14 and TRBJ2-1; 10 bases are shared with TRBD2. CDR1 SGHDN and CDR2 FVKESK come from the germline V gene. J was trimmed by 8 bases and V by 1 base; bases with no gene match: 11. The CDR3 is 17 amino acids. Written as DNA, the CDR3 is TGTGCCAGCAGCCAAGTGGTTAGCGGGAGGAATTACCATGAGCAGTTCTTC. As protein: CASSQVVSGRNYHEQFF.